A single sample gave rise to the 22 T cell receptor beta chains below, sequenced in a study of patients and donors after allogeneic stem cell transplantation. TCRdb fed the RT-PCR reads into MiXCR, producing one record per CDR3 protein. This sample has about 96,000 distinct CDR3 sequences, with 40% to 60% found just once. Sequencing was carried out using blood, either unsorted or a sorted T cell fraction (not recorded which). The receptor set was obtained from a human donor who was either an allogeneic HSCT recipient or a stem cell or donor lymphocyte infusion donor (not recorded which). It is not recorded whose cells these are; they may come from a transplant donor.

The V gene is TRBV7-2, the J gene TRBJ1-1, with D hard to call. Per germline, CDR1 SGHTA and CDR2 FQGNSA. The CDR3 is 13 amino acids. V dropped 5 bases and J dropped 1 base, with 8 bases sitting between them. The CDR3 DNA reads as TGTGCCAGCAGCGGATACAGGAACACTGAAGCTTTCTTT. Its translation is CASSGYRNTEAFF.

Only a few counts were recorded for this clonotype. The genes are TRBV4-1 and TRBJ1-5; possibly TRBD1 for D (6 bases). CDR1 is MGHRA and CDR2 is YSYEKL in the germline V gene. The CDR3 totals 15 residues. Trimming removed 1 base at V and 6 bases at J, with 13 bases between. CDR3 bases: TGCGCCAGCAGCCAAGGGTCGGGGGGCCGTCAGCCCCAGCATTTT. Translation: CASSQGSGGRQPQHF.

The chain combines TRBV28 with TRBJ2-5; D is undetermined. The CDR3 has 11 residues. V shed 2 bases and J shed 5 bases, with 3 bases lying between them. The germline V gene encodes CDR1 MDHEN and CDR2 SYDVKM. The CDR3 is CASSLLETQYF. The CDR3 DNA follows: TGTGCCAGCAGTTTACTGGAGACCCAGTACTTC. Full variable domain (rest looked up from reference TRBV28 and TRBJ2-5): DVKVTQSSRYLVKRTGEKVFLECVQDMDHENMFWYRQDPGLGLRLIYFSYDVKMKEKGDIPEGYSVSREKKERFSLILESASTNQTSMYLCASSLLETQYFGPGTRLLVL.

This clonotype was detected a few times. V is TRBV27 and J is TRBJ2-2, with D unclear. The CDR3 extends over 12 amino acids. Trimming stripped 1 base from V and 7 bases from J, with 4 bases between. CDR1 and CDR2 (germline): MNHEY, SMNVEV (reference sequence). CDR3 sequence: CASSLYGGELFF. CDR3 coding DNA: TGTGCCAGCAGTTTATACGGCGGGGAGCTGTTTTTT.

This clonotype showed up just a few times. The rearrangement links TRBV28 to TRBJ1-2, with 8 bases matching TRBD1. This CDR3 spans 18 amino acids. V shed 6 bases and J 0 bases; nucleotides not matched to a gene: 15. Germline loops: CDR1 MDHEN, CDR2 SYDVKM. CDR3 amino acids: CASRATGDLRVANYGYTF. The CDR3 bases are TGTGCCAGCAGGGCGACAGGGGATCTTAGGGTTGCTAACTATGGCTACACCTTC.

CDR3 in amino acids: CASSSRGKAFF. The CDR3 DNA reads as TGTGCCAGCAGTTCAAGGGGGAAGGCTTTCTTT. The chain joins TRBV6-2 or TRBV6-3 to TRBJ1-1; maybe TRBD1 (6 bases). V was pared by 4 bases and J by 11 bases, with 11 bases between. The CDR3 loop spans 11 amino acids. Germline CDR1 reads MNHEY; CDR2 reads SVGEGT.

The rearrangement joins TRBV28 to TRBJ1-2; D unresolved. Trimming removed 4 bases at V and 4 bases at J, with 22 bases between. Germline lookup yields CDR1 MDHEN and CDR2 SYDVKM. The CDR3 runs to 17 residues. The CDR3 here is CASSSIRAYADFYGYTF. CDR3 nucleotide sequence: TGTGCCAGCAGTTCCATACGCGCCTATGCGGACTTCTATGGCTACACCTTC.

The V and J genes are TRBV14 and TRBJ1-4; TRBD1 might be the D (5 bases). Deletions cut 0 bases from V and 10 bases from J, with 12 bases between. The germline V gene encodes CDR1 SGHDN and CDR2 FVKESK. The CDR3 totals 14 residues. The CDR3 bases are TGTGCCAGCAGCCAAGACTCCAGGGTGGGAAAACTGTTTTTT. Protein product: CASSQDSRVGKLFF.

This chain joins TRBV24-1 and TRBJ2-1; D possibly corresponds to TRBD2 (6 bases). The CDR3 covers 20 residues. Germline V gene sequence: CDR1 KGHDR, CDR2 SFDVKD. The V and J ends lost 4 bases and 4 bases respectively, with 28 bases between them. Written as DNA, the CDR3 is TGTGCCACCAGTGAGCGGGACGTGGTAGTGGGAGGTTTTTCTTACAATGAGCAGTTCTTC. It encodes CATSERDVVVGGFSYNEQFF.

The rearrangement uses TRBV28 and TRBJ2-1, with D maybe TRBD2 (6 bases). The V and J ends lost 6 bases and 8 bases respectively, with 14 bases between them. CDR3 length: 13 amino acids. Germline-derived CDR1 and CDR2 are MDHEN and SYDVKM. CDR3 sequence: CASRGLLADEQFF. DNA for the CDR3: TGTGCCAGCAGAGGACTATTAGCGGATGAGCAGTTCTTC. The complete variable domain, with remaining parts taken from reference TRBV28 and TRBJ2-1, reads DVKVTQSSRYLVKRTGEKVFLECVQDMDHENMFWYRQDPGLGLRLIYFSYDVKMKEKGDIPEGYSVSREKKERFSLILESASTNQTSMYLCASRGLLADEQFFGPGTRLTVL.

The chain employs TRBV10-3 and TRBJ2-3; 8 bases map to TRBD1. The germline V gene encodes CDR1 ENHRY and CDR2 SYGVKD. This CDR3 spans 17 amino acids. V shed 5 bases and J 3 bases; nucleotides not matched to a gene: 13. CDR3 sequence reads: CAISRYSRGHSTDTQYF. CDR3 DNA sequence: TGTGCCATCAGTCGTTACAGCAGGGGGCACTCGACAGATACGCAGTATTTT.

The chain employs TRBV12-3 or TRBV12-4 and TRBJ2-5; D might be TRBD2 (6 bases). CDR3 length: 15 residues. V was shortened by 1 base and J by 1 base, with 10 bases between the two germline ends. The CDR3 loop is CASSLVKGLQETQYF. DNA for the CDR3: TGTGCCAGCAGTTTAGTAAAGGGACTCCAAGAGACCCAGTACTTC.

The chain is built from TRBV14 and TRBJ1-1; D remains unclear. This CDR3 spans 16 amino acids. CDR1 is SGHDN and CDR2 is FVKESK in the germline V gene. V gave up 1 base and J gave up 0 bases, with 12 bases separating them. The CDR3 here is CASSQVNSGMNTEAFF. CDR3 coding DNA: TGTGCCAGCAGCCAAGTAAACAGCGGTATGAACACTGAAGCTTTCTTT.

This clonotype showed up many times. The genes are TRBV4-3 and TRBJ2-7; D is unresolved. CDR1 is LGHNA and CDR2 is YSLEER in the germline V gene. V lost 0 bases and J 2 bases, leaving 11 bases between the germline ends. The CDR3 extends over 15 amino acids. The CDR3: CASSQDVRVPYEQYF. The CDR3 nucleotides are TGCGCCAGCAGCCAAGATGTAAGGGTCCCCTACGAGCAGTACTTC.

The chain has TRBV7-9 and TRBJ1-1, with D tentatively TRBD1 (5 bases). V was trimmed by 5 bases and J by 4 bases, leaving 14 bases between them. The CDR3 runs 14 residues. CDR1 is SEHNR, CDR2 FQNEAQ, per germline (reference sequence). The CDR3 is CASSLSGSGTEAFF. The CDR3, as DNA: TGTGCCAGCAGCCTCTCAGGGAGTGGCACTGAAGCTTTCTTT.

The rearrangement links TRBV6-5 to TRBJ1-2; 7 nucleotides match TRBD1. The V gene end was trimmed by 4 bases and the J gene end by 0 bases; junction bases not matched to a gene: 5. The CDR3 length is 15 residues. CDR1 is MNHEY, CDR2 SVGAGI, per germline. This CDR3 is CASSSGTVPNYGYTF. CDR3 DNA: TGTGCCAGCAGTTCCGGGACAGTTCCTAACTATGGCTACACCTTC.

This clonotype was counted between two and nine times. The chain recombines TRBV12-3 or TRBV12-4 with TRBJ2-7, with TRBD2 matching over 10 bases. CDR3 length: 13 residues. Trimming took 4 bases from V and 12 from J; bases not matched to a gene: 9. This CDR3 is CASSSFLAGEPYF. In DNA form, the CDR3 reads TGTGCCAGCAGTTCCTTCCTAGCGGGAGAACCGTACTTC.

This chain connects TRBV7-9 to TRBJ1-3, with D hard to call. V shed 8 bases and J shed 4 bases, with 18 bases lying between them. The CDR3 extends over 15 amino acids. The germline V gene encodes CDR1 SEHNR and CDR2 FQNEAQ (reference sequence). This CDR3 reads CASLPFPVLGNTIYF. The CDR3 region has the DNA TGTGCCAGCCTTCCGTTCCCTGTTCTCGGAAACACCATATATTTT.

This chain joins TRBV3-1 and TRBJ2-1; possible D gene TRBD2, 6 bases. CDR1 is LGHDT and CDR2 is YNNKEL in the germline V gene (reference sequence). Trimming pared 0 bases from V and 6 bases from J, leaving 12 bases between. The CDR3 runs 15 residues. The CDR3 protein is CASSQDPGGLNEQFF. The CDR3, as DNA: TGTGCCAGCAGCCAAGATCCAGGAGGGCTCAATGAGCAGTTCTTC.

The rearrangement joins TRBV14 to TRBJ1-1; a possible D gene is TRBD1 (6 bases). Per germline, CDR1 SGHDN and CDR2 FVKESK. Trimming took 4 bases from V and 4 from J, leaving 13 bases between them. CDR3 length: 14 amino acids. The CDR3 region is CASSLGHLSTEAFF. The CDR3 bases are TGTGCCAGCAGCCTGGGACATCTTTCCACTGAAGCTTTCTTT. Variable domain in full (rest from reference TRBV14 and TRBJ1-1): EAGVTQFPSHSVIEKGQTVTLRCDPISGHDNLYWYRRVMGKEIKFLLHFVKESKQDESGMPNNRFLAERTGGTYSTLKVQPAELEDSGVYFCASSLGHLSTEAFFGQGTRLTVV.

The chain carries TRBV7-2 and TRBJ1-1, with D possibly TRBD1 on 5 matching bases. V was trimmed by 4 bases and J by 1 base, leaving 10 bases between them. The CDR3 spans 14 residues. The germline V gene encodes CDR1 SGHTA and CDR2 FQGNSA. CDR3 sequence reads: CASSSGFQNTEAFF. As DNA, the CDR3 is TGTGCCAGCAGCTCAGGGTTTCAGAACACTGAAGCTTTCTTT.

The sample holds a few counts of this clonotype. The rearrangement uses TRBV28 and TRBJ2-2; D remains unclear. This CDR3 contains 14 residues. V was pared by 1 base and J by 0 bases, with 3 bases between. CDR1 and CDR2 from the germline V gene are MDHEN and SYDVKM. As DNA, the CDR3 is TGTGCCAGCAGTTTATCCTCGAACACCGGGGAGCTGTTTTTT. Amino acid sequence: CASSLSSNTGELFF.